This T cell receptor (beta chain) was recovered during a study of molecular identifiers for immune sequencing clone quantification. Study-level findings and limits: Sharing of a barcode by identical TCR molecules could cause highly expanded clone sizes to be underestimated. The study reportedly detected spiked Jurkat TCR RNA from one cell among approximately 1 million naive cells. Clones above 20 RNA copies held over 99% of effector molecules, under 1% in naive cells.

TCRdb called the PCR reads again in MiXCR, with one record for every CDR3 protein. The table lists 300,000 to 400,000 distinct CDR3 sequences, about a fifth of them singletons. Sorting isolated naive CD8 T cells as CD8+CD4-CCR7+CD45RA+ events. Germline V CDR1 and CDR2: MNHEY, SMNVEV (reference sequence). V lost 3 bases and J 3 bases, leaving 9 bases between the germline ends. CDR3 size: 14 residues. This clonotype appeared many times. The antigen is not known. The sequenced sample consisted of naive CD8+ T cells from blood, with Jurkat cell RNA spiked in. Subset defined: FACS-sorted CD8+CD4-CCR7+CD45RA+ naive T cells. The sequence derives from a human donor in good health. Some libraries in this study had Jurkat cell RNA spiked in. This chain links TRBV27 with TRBJ1-5; D is undetermined. The CDR3, as DNA: TGTGCCAGCAGTTTCGGGGTCCCCAATCAGCCCCAGCATTTT. Translated, it gives CASSFGVPNQPQHF.